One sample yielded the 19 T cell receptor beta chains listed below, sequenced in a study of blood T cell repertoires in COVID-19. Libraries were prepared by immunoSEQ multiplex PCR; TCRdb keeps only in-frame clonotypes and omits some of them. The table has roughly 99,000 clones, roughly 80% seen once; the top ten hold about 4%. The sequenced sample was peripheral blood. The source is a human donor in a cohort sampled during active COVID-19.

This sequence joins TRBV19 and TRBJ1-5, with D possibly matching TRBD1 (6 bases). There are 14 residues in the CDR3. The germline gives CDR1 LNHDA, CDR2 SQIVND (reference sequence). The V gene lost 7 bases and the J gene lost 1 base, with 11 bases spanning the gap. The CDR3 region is CASNFRGSNQPQHF. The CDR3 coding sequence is TGTGCCAGTAATTTCAGGGGCAGCAATCAGCCCCAGCATTTT.

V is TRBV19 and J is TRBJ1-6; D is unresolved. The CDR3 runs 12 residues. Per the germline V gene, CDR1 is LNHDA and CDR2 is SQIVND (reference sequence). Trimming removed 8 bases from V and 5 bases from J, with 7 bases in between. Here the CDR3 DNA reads TGTGCCAGTCGAGGAAATAATTCACCCCTCCACTTT. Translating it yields CASRGNNSPLHF.

The CDR3 DNA reads as TGTGCCACCAGTGACACGCGACAGGGGCTTCGAGCTTTCTTT. Translated, it gives CATSDTRQGLRAFF. The chain joins TRBV24-1 to TRBJ1-1; 8 nucleotides align to TRBD1. The ends lost 4 bases at V and 10 bases at J; junction bases unmatched: 10. This CDR3 contains 14 residues. The germline CDR1 and CDR2 sequences are KGHDR and SFDVKD.

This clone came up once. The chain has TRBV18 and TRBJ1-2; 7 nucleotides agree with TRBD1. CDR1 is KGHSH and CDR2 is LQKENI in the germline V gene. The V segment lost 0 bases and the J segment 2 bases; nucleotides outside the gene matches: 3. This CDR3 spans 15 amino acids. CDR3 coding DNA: TGTGCCAGCTCACCACCGGGACAGAAAAACTATGGCTACACCTTC. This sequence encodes CASSPPGQKNYGYTF.

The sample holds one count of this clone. CDR3 loop: CASSPRVGVWSTGELFF. The CDR3 DNA reads TGTGCCAGCAGCCCCCGGGTTGGAGTCTGGTCCACCGGGGAGCTGTTTTTT. The V gene is TRBV9, the J gene TRBJ2-2; D gene uncertain. The V and J ends lost 4 bases and 4 bases respectively, with 20 bases between them. The CDR3 runs 17 residues. Germline values: CDR1 SGDLS, CDR2 YYNGEE.

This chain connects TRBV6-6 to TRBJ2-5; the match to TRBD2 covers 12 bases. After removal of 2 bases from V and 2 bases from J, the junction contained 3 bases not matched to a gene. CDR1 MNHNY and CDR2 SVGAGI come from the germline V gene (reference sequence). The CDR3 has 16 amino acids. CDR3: CASSYGLAGGQETQYF. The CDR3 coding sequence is TGTGCCAGCAGTTACGGGCTAGCGGGAGGGCAAGAGACCCAGTACTTC.

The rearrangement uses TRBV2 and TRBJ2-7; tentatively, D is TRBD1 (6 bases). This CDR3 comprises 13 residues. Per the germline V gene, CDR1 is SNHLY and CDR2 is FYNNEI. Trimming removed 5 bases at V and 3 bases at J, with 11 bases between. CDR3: CASSYRVLYEQYV. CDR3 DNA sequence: TGTGCCAGCAGTTACAGGGTCCTCTACGAGCAGTACGTC.

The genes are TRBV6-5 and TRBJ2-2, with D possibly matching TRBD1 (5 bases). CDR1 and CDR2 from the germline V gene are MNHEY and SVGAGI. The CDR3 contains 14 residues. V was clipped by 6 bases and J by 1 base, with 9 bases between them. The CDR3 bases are TGTGCCAGCAGACAACAGGAGAACACCGGGGAGCTGTTTTTT. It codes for CASRQQENTGELFF.

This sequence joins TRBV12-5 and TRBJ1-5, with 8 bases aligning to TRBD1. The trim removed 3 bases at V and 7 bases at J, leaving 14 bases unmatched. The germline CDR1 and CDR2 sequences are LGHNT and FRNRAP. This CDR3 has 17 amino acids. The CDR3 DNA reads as TGTGCTAGTGGTTTTGCGGTAGGACAGGGAAGAGGACAGCCCCAGCATTTT. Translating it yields CASGFAVGQGRGQPQHF.

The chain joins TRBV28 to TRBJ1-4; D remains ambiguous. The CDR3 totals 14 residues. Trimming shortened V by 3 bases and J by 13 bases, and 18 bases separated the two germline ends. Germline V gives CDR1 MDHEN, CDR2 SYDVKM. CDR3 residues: CASSFGQPGIGLFF. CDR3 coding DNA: TGTGCCAGCAGTTTTGGTCAGCCGGGGATAGGACTGTTTTTT. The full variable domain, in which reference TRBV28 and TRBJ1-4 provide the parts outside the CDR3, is DVKVTQSSRYLVKRTGEKVFLECVQDMDHENMFWYRQDPGLGLRLIYFSYDVKMKEKGDIPEGYSVSREKKERFSLILESASTNQTSMYLCASSFGQPGIGLFFGSGTQLSVL.

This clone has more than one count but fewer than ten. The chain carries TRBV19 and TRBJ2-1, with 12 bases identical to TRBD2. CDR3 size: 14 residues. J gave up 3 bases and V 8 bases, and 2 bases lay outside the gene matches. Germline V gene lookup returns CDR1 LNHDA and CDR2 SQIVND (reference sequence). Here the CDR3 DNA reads TGTGCCAGTGCGACTAGCGGGAGCTACAATGAGCAGTTCTTC. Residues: CASATSGSYNEQFF.

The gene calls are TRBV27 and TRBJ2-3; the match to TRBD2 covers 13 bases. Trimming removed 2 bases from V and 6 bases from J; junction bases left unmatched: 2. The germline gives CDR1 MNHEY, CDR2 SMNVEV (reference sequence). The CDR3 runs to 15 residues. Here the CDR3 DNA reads TGTGCCAGCAGTTTAGGGACTAGCGGGACGGATACGCAGTATTTT. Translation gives CASSLGTSGTDTQYF.

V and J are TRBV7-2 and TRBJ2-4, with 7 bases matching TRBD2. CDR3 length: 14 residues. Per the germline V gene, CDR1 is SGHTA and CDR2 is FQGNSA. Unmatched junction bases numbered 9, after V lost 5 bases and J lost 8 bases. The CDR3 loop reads CASSPGGVWDIQYF. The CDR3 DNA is TGTGCCAGCAGCCCGGGAGGTGTGTGGGACATTCAGTACTTC.

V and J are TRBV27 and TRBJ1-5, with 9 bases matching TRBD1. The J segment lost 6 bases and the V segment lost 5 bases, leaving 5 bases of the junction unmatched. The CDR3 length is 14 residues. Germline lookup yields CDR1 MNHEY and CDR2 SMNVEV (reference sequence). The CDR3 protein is CASSPPGQGQPQHF. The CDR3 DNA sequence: TGTGCCAGCAGTCCACCGGGACAGGGTCAGCCCCAGCATTTT.

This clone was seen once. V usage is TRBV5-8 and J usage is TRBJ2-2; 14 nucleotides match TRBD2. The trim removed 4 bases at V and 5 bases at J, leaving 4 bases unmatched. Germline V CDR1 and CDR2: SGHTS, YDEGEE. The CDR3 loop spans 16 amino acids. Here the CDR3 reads CASSGGLAGDTGELFF. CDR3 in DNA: TGTGCCAGCAGCGGGGGACTAGCGGGAGATACCGGGGAGCTGTTTTTT.

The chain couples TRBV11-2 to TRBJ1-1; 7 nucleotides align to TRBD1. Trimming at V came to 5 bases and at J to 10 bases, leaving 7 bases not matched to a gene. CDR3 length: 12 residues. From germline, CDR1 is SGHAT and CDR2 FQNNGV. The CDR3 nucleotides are TGTGCCAGCAGCGCTAGGGGGCAGGGAGCTTTCTTT. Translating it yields CASSARGQGAFF.

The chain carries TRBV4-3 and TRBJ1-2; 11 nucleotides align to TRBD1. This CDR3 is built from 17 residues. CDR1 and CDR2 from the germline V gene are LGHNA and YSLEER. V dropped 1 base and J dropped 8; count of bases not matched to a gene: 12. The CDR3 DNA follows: TGCGCCAGCAGCCAAGGCCTGGGACAGGGGGTAGCCGGAGGCTACACCTTC. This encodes CASSQGLGQGVAGGYTF.

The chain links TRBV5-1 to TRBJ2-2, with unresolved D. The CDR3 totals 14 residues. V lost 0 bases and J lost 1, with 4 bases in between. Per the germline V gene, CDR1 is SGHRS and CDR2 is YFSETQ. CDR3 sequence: CASSLALNTGELFF. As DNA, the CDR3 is TGCGCCAGCAGCTTGGCCCTGAACACCGGGGAGCTGTTTTTT.

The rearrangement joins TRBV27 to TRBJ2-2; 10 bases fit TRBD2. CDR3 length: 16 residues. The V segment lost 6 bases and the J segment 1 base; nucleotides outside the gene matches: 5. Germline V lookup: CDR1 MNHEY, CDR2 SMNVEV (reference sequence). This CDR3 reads CASREIAGGNTGELFF. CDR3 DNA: TGTGCCAGCAGGGAAATAGCGGGAGGGAACACCGGGGAGCTGTTTTTT.